Listed below are T cell receptor beta chains from one sample, sequenced in a study of CD8 T cells in ankylosing spondylitis. Via MiXCR, TCRdb re-called the 5' RACE reads, giving one row per CDR3 protein. The sample shows about 340,000 distinct CDR3 sequences, approximately 22% of them seen only once. Specimen: blood, either unsorted or a sorted T cell fraction (not recorded which). The receptors were sampled from a male donor with ankylosing spondylitis or in good health (not recorded which). The CDR3 runs from the conserved cysteine through the conserved F or W. The order of the fields is CDR3 DNA, CDR3 protein, J gene, clone size, D gene, V gene. A D gene is named only where the DNA matches it firmly. Part of the rows lack a size; the others show once, few, many or a class for expanded clones.

CDR3nt: TGTGCCAGCAGCCCGGCCGGATTTGAGCAGTACTTC
CDR3aa: CASSPAGFEQYF
j_gene: TRBJ2-7
abundance: few
d_gene: NA
v_gene: TRBV3-1

CDR3nt: TGTGCCAGCAGAAACAGGGGGACGGCAAATGAGCAGTTCTTC
CDR3aa: CASRNRGTANEQFF
j_gene: TRBJ2-1
abundance: few
d_gene: TRBD1
v_gene: TRBV6-1

CDR3nt: TGCAGTGCTAGAGAAGGCGGGAGCTCCTACAATGAGCAGTTCTTC
CDR3aa: CSAREGGSSYNEQFF
j_gene: TRBJ2-1
abundance: NA
d_gene: TRBD2
v_gene: TRBV20-1

CDR3nt: TGTGCCAGCAGTACGGAGGTGGTCACTTGGATGAACACTGAAGCTTTCTTT
CDR3aa: CASSTEVVTWMNTEAFF
j_gene: TRBJ1-1
abundance: few
d_gene: NA
v_gene: TRBV6-1

CDR3nt: TGTGCCAGCAGTTTGGCTAACGGTCCCTACGCTAGAGAGACCCAGTACTTC
CDR3aa: CASSLANGPYARETQYF
j_gene: TRBJ2-5
abundance: NA
d_gene: NA
v_gene: TRBV12-3/TRBV12-4

CDR3nt: TGCAGTGCTCGGGAGGACACCACTTTGAACACTGAAGCTTTCTTT
CDR3aa: CSAREDTTLNTEAFF
j_gene: TRBJ1-1
abundance: few
d_gene: NA
v_gene: TRBV20-1

CDR3nt: TGTGCCAGCAGGGCGCAGAGCGCAGAGCAGTACTTC
CDR3aa: CASRAQSAEQYF
j_gene: TRBJ2-7
abundance: NA
d_gene: NA
v_gene: TRBV13

CDR3nt: TGCGCCAGCAGCCCGCTAGGGGGAACTATGGATGAGCAGTTCTTC
CDR3aa: CASSPLGGTMDEQFF
j_gene: TRBJ2-1
abundance: few
d_gene: NA
v_gene: TRBV5-1

CDR3nt: TGTGCCAGCAGCCCCGGACTAGCGGGGGCTTTGTACGAGCAGTACTTC
CDR3aa: CASSPGLAGALYEQYF
j_gene: TRBJ2-7
abundance: few
d_gene: TRBD2
v_gene: TRBV12-3/TRBV12-4

CDR3nt: TGTGCCAGTAGTACGGGACAGCACAATGAGCAGTTCTTC
CDR3aa: CASSTGQHNEQFF
j_gene: TRBJ2-1
abundance: few
d_gene: TRBD1
v_gene: TRBV19

CDR3nt: TGCGCCAGCAGCCAAGTACAGGATGGGGCCAATGAGCAGTTCTTC
CDR3aa: CASSQVQDGANEQFF
j_gene: TRBJ2-1
abundance: few
d_gene: NA
v_gene: TRBV4-1

CDR3nt: TGTGCCAGCAGCCTAGGGTTGGGGACTGAAGCTTTCTTT
CDR3aa: CASSLGLGTEAFF
j_gene: TRBJ1-1
abundance: many
d_gene: NA
v_gene: TRBV7-8

CDR3nt: TGTGCCAGCGGAGAGGGGGCGGGAGAGACCCAGTACTTC
CDR3aa: CASGEGAGETQYF
j_gene: TRBJ2-5
abundance: few
d_gene: TRBD1
v_gene: TRBV7-9

CDR3nt: TGTGCCAGCAGCTCCCCGGGACAAGAACACGAGCAGTACTTC
CDR3aa: CASSSPGQEHEQYF
j_gene: TRBJ2-7
abundance: few
d_gene: NA
v_gene: TRBV13

CDR3nt: TGTGCCAGCAGCCTCTATCTTAGCGGGGGAACCACAGATACGCAGTATTTT
CDR3aa: CASSLYLSGGTTDTQYF
j_gene: TRBJ2-3
abundance: NA
d_gene: TRBD2
v_gene: TRBV7-2

CDR3nt: TGCAGCGTTGAAGATCTTGGGCAGGGGGGCTCCTACGAGCAGTACTTC
CDR3aa: CSVEDLGQGGSYEQYF
j_gene: TRBJ2-7
abundance: few
d_gene: NA
v_gene: TRBV29-1

CDR3nt: TGTGCCAGCAGTTACTCGGGATCACTAGCGGGGGGACCTCAAGAGACCCAGTACTTC
CDR3aa: CASSYSGSLAGGPQETQYF
j_gene: TRBJ2-5
abundance: few
d_gene: TRBD2
v_gene: TRBV6-2/TRBV6-3

CDR3nt: TGTGCCAGCAGGAATCGTGGGGGCGCCTATAATTCACCCCTCCACTTT
CDR3aa: CASRNRGGAYNSPLHF
j_gene: TRBJ1-6
abundance: many
d_gene: NA
v_gene: TRBV12-3/TRBV12-4

CDR3nt: TGTGCCAGCAGTGGGGGGCTAACTTCCTACGAGCAGTACTTC
CDR3aa: CASSGGLTSYEQYF
j_gene: TRBJ2-7
abundance: few
d_gene: NA
v_gene: TRBV25-1

CDR3nt: TGCGCCAGCAGCCAAGAACAAAGGCCCGGCCCCTACGAGCAGTACTTC
CDR3aa: CASSQEQRPGPYEQYF
j_gene: TRBJ2-7
abundance: NA
d_gene: NA
v_gene: TRBV4-1

CDR3nt: TGCAGCGTGGGGGACACCTACGAGCAGTACTTC
CDR3aa: CSVGDTYEQYF
j_gene: TRBJ2-7
abundance: many
d_gene: NA
v_gene: TRBV29-1

CDR3nt: TGTGCCATCACGGCTAGCGGGGGGGCAGATACGCAGTATTTT
CDR3aa: CAITASGGADTQYF
j_gene: TRBJ2-3
abundance: few
d_gene: TRBD2
v_gene: TRBV10-3

CDR3nt: TGCAGCGTTCCTAGCGGGGCCTCCTACAATGAGCAGTTCTTC
CDR3aa: CSVPSGASYNEQFF
j_gene: TRBJ2-1
abundance: NA
d_gene: TRBD2
v_gene: TRBV29-1

CDR3nt: TGTGCTAGTGGTTTGGTCACGGGGGGGATAGATACGCAGTATTTT
CDR3aa: CASGLVTGGIDTQYF
j_gene: TRBJ2-3
abundance: NA
d_gene: TRBD2
v_gene: TRBV12-5

CDR3nt: TGCAGTGCTAGAGATGGTGGTGCCACCCAAGAGACCCAGTACTTC
CDR3aa: CSARDGGATQETQYF
j_gene: TRBJ2-5
abundance: few
d_gene: NA
v_gene: TRBV20-1

CDR3nt: TGTGCCAGCAGTCGGGCCTCGGGTACCGAGCAGTACTTC
CDR3aa: CASSRASGTEQYF
j_gene: TRBJ2-7
abundance: few
d_gene: NA
v_gene: TRBV28

CDR3nt: TGCAGTGCAAGGGGGACCGGGGAGCTGTTTTTT
CDR3aa: CSARGTGELFF
j_gene: TRBJ2-2
abundance: NA
d_gene: NA
v_gene: TRBV20-1

CDR3nt: TGTGCCAGCATCCCTCAACCGGGAGGAAGGAACACCGGGGAGCTGTTTTTT
CDR3aa: CASIPQPGGRNTGELFF
j_gene: TRBJ2-2
abundance: once
d_gene: TRBD2
v_gene: TRBV7-3